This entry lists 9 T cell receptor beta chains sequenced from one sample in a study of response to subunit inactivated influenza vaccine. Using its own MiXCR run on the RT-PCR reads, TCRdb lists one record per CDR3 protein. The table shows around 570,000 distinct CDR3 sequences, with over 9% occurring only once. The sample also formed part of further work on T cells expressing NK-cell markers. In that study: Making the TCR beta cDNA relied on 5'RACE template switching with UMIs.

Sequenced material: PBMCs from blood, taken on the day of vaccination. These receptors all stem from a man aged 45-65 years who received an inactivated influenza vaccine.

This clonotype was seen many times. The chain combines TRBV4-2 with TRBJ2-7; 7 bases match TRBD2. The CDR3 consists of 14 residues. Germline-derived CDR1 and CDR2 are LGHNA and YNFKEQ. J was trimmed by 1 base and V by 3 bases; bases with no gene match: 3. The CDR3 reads CASSQGGGSYEQYF. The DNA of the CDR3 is TGTGCCAGCAGCCAGGGGGGAGGGTCCTACGAGCAGTACTTC.

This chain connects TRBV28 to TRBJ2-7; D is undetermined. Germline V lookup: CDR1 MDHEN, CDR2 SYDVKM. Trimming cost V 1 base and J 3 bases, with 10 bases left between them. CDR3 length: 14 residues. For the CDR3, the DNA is TGTGCCAGCAGTTTATACCCTATCAGCTACGAGCAGTACTTC. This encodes CASSLYPISYEQYF. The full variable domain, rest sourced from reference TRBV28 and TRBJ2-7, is DVKVTQSSRYLVKRTGEKVFLECVQDMDHENMFWYRQDPGLGLRLIYFSYDVKMKEKGDIPEGYSVSREKKERFSLILESASTNQTSMYLCASSLYPISYEQYFGPGTRLTVT.

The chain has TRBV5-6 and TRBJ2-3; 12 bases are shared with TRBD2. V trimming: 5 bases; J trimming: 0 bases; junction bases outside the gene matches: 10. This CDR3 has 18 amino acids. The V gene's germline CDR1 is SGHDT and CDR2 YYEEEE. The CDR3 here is CASSLPSGGGRSTDTQYF. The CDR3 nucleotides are TGTGCCAGCAGTCTGCCTAGCGGGGGGGGGCGGAGCACAGATACGCAGTATTTT.

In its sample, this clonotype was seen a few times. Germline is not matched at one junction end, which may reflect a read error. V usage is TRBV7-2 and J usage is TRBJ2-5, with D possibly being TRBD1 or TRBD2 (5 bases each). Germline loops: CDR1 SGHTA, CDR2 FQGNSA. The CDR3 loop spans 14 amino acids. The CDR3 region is CASSARDGIWRVNF. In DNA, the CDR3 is TGTGCCAGCAGCGCACGGGACGGGATCTGGAGAGTAAACTTC.

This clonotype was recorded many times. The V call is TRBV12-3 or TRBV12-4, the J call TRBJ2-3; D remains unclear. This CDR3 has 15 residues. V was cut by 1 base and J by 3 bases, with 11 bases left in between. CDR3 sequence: CASSLVQVYTDTQYF. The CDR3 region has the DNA TGTGCCAGCAGTTTAGTCCAGGTCTATACAGATACGCAGTATTTT.

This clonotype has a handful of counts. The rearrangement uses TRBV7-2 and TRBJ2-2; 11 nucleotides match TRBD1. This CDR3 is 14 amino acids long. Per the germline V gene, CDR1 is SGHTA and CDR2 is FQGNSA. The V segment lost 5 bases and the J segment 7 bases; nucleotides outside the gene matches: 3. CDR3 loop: CASSPDRGRGELFF. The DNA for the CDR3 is TGTGCCAGCAGCCCGGACAGGGGGCGCGGGGAGCTGTTTTTT.

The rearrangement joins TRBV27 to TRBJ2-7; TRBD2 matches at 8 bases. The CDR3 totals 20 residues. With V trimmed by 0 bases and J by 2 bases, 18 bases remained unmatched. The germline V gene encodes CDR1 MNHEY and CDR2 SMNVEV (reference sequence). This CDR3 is CASSLSIFAGTRSSAYEQYF. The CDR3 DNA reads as TGTGCCAGCAGTTTATCGATTTTTGCCGGGACTAGGAGTTCGGCCTACGAGCAGTACTTC.

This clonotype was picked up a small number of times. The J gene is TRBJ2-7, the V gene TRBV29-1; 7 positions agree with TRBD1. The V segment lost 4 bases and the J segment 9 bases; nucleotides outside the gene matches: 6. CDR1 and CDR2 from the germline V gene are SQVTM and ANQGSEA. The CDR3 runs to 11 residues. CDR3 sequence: CSVAGQSGQYF. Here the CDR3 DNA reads TGCAGCGTTGCGGGACAGTCGGGGCAGTACTTC.

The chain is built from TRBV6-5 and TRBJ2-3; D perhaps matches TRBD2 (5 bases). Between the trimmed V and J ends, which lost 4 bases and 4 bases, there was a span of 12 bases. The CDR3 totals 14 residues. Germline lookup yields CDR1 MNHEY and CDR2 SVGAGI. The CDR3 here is CASSSGIGADTQYF. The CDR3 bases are TGTGCCAGCAGTTCCGGGATCGGCGCAGATACGCAGTATTTT.